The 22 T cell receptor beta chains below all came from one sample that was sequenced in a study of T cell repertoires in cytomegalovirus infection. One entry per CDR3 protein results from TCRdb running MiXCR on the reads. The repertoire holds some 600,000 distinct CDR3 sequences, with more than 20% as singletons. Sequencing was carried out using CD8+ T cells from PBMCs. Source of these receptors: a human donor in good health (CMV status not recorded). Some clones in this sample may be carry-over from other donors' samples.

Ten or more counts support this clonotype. The CDR3 loop is CASSPASGLNTEAFF. The CDR3 DNA reads TGTGCCAGCAGTCCCGCGTCGGGTCTGAACACTGAAGCTTTCTTT. The J gene is TRBJ1-1, the V gene TRBV28; D not resolved. Per germline, CDR1 MDHEN and CDR2 SYDVKM. Trimming took off 5 bases at V and 0 bases at J, with 13 bases between the two ends. This CDR3 contains 15 residues.

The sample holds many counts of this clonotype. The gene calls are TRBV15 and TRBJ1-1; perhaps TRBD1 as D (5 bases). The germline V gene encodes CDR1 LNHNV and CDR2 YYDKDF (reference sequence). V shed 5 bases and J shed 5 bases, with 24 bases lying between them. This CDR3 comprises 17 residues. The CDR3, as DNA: TGTGCCACCAGCGCTGAGAGGGGCGTACAGGAAGGAACTGAAGCTTTCTTT. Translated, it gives CATSAERGVQEGTEAFF.

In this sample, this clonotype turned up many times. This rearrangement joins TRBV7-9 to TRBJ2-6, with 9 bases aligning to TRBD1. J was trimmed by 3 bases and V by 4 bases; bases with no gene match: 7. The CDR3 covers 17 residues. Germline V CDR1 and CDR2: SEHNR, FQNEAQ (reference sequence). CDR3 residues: CASSSRDRDGGANVLTF. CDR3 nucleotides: TGTGCCAGCAGCTCCCGGGACAGGGACGGTGGGGCCAACGTCCTGACTTTC. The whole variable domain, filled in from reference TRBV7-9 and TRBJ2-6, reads DTGVSQNPRHKITKRGQNVTFRCDPISEHNRLYWYRQTLGQGPEFLTYFQNEAQLEKSRLLSDRFSAERPKGSFSTLEIQRTEQGDSAMYLCASSSRDRDGGANVLTFGAGSRLTVL.

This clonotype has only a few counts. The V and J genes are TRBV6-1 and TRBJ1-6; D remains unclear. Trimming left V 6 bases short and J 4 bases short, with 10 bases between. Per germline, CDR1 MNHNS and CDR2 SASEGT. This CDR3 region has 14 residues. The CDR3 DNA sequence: TGTGCCAGCAGGAAACAGCGTTATAATTCACCCCTCCACTTT. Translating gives CASRKQRYNSPLHF.

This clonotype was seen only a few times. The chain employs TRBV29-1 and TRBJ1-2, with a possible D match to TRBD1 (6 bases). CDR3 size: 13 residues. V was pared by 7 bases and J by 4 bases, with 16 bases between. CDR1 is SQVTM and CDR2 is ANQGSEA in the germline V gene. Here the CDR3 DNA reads TGCAGCGCGGGACACTCACAGAGCTATGGCTACACCTTC. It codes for CSAGHSQSYGYTF.

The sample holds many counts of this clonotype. The CDR3 loop is CASSLVGQDTDTQYF. The CDR3 bases are TGTGCCAGCAGCTTAGTGGGACAGGACACAGATACGCAGTATTTT. V gene TRBV7-2 combines with J gene TRBJ2-3; TRBD1 aligns across 8 bases. The trim removed 1 base at V and 2 bases at J, leaving 2 bases unmatched. CDR1 and CDR2 (germline): SGHTA, FQGNSA. This CDR3 region has 15 residues.

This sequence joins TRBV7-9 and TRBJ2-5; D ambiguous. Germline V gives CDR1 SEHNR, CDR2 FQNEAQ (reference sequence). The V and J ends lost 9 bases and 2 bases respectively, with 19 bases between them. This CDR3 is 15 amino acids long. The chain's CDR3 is CASSPVMADQETQYF. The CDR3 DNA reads TGTGCCAGTAGTCCTGTGATGGCAGATCAAGAGACCCAGTACTTC.

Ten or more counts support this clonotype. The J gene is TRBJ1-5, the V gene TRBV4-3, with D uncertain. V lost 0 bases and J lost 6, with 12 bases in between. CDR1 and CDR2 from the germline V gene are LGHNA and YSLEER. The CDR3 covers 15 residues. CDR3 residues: CASSQDLGRAQPQHF. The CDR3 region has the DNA TGCGCCAGCAGCCAAGATCTGGGAAGGGCTCAGCCCCAGCATTTT.

The CDR3 DNA sequence: TGTGCCAGCAAAGGAGGCCGGGAGCAGTACGTC. Translating gives CASKGGREQYV. The chain couples TRBV2 to TRBJ2-7, with D possibly TRBD2 on 5 matching bases. Germline assignment: CDR1 SNHLY and CDR2 FYNNEI. V lost 7 bases and J lost 7, with 11 bases in between. The CDR3 is made up of 11 amino acids.

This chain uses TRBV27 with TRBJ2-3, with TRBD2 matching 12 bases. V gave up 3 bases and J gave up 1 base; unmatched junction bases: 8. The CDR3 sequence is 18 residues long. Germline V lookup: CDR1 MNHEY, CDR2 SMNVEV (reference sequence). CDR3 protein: CASSFGLAGGPGTDTQYF. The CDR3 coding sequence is TGTGCCAGCAGTTTTGGGCTAGCGGGGGGGCCGGGCACAGATACGCAGTATTTT.

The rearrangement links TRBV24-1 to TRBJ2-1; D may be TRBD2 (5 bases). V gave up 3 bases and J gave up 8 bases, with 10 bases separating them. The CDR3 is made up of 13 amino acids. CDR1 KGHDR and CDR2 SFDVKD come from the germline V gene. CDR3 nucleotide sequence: TGTGCCACCAGTGATATCGGGATTTATGAGCAGTTCTTC. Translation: CATSDIGIYEQFF.

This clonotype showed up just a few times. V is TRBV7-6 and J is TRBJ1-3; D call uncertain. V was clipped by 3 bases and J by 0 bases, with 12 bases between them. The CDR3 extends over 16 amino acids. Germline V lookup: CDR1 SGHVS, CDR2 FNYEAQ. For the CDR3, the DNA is TGTGCCAGCAGCTTCGGGATTCAGGCCTCTGGAAACACCATATATTTT. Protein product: CASSFGIQASGNTIYF.

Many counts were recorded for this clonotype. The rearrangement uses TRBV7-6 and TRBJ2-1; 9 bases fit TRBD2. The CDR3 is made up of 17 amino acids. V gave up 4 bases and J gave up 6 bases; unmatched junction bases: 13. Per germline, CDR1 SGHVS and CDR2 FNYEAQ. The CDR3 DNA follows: TGTGCCAGCAGCTCCCGGTCTAGCGGGGCTAGTTCCAATGAGCAGTTCTTC. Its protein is CASSSRSSGASSNEQFF.

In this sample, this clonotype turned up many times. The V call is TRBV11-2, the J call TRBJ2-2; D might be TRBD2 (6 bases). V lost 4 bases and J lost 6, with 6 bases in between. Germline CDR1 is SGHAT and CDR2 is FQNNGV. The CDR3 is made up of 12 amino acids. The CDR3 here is CASSWDSGELFF. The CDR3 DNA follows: TGTGCCAGCAGCTGGGACTCCGGGGAGCTGTTTTTT. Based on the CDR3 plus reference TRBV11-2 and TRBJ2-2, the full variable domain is EAGVAQSPRYKIIEKRQSVAFWCNPISGHATLYWYQQILGQGPKLLIQFQNNGVVDDSQLPKDRFSAERLKGVDSTLKIQPAKLEDSAVYLCASSWDSGELFFGEGSRLTVL.

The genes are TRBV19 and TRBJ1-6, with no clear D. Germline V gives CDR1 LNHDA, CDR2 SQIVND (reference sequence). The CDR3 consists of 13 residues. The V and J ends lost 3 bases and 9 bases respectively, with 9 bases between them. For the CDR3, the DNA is TGTGCCAGTAGTATTTTCGAGCGTTCACCCCTCCACTTT. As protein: CASSIFERSPLHF.

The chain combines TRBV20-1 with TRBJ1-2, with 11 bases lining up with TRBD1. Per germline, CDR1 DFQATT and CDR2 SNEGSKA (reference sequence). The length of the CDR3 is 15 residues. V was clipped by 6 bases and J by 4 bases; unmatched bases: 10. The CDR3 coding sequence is TGCAGTGCCGGTCGTATGGACAGGGGGCCCTATGGCTACACCTTC. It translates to CSAGRMDRGPYGYTF.

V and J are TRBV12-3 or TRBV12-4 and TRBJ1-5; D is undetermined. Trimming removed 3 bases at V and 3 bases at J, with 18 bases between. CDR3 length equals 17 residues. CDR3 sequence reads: CASSFSQDDNHNQPQHF. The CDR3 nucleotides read TGTGCCAGCAGTTTCAGTCAAGACGACAATCACAATCAGCCCCAGCATTTT.

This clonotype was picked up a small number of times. The CDR3 DNA is TGTGCCAGCAGCCCCCGAGTAGGGCGGGGGTCCGGCTACACCTTC. Protein sequence: CASSPRVGRGSGYTF. The V and J genes are TRBV14 and TRBJ1-2, with D perhaps matching TRBD1 (5 bases). Trimming stripped 4 bases from V and 8 bases from J, with 20 bases between. The germline gives CDR1 SGHDN, CDR2 FVKESK. This CDR3 has 15 amino acids.

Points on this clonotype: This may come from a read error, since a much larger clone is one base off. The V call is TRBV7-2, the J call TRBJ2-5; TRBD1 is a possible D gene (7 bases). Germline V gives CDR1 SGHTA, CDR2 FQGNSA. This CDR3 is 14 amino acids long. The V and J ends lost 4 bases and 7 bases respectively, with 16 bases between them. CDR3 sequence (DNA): TGTGCCAGCAGCTCCGAGCCCCAGGGGGGGACCCAGTACTTC. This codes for CASSSEPQGGTQYF.

DNA for the CDR3: TGTGCCAGCAGCACTAGCGGGGGGCCCGGCCGGGAGACCCAGTACTTC. It translates to CASSTSGGPGRETQYF. This chain joins TRBV7-9 and TRBJ2-5; 12 nucleotides agree with TRBD2. This CDR3 has 16 residues. Germline CDR1 SEHNR, CDR2 FQNEAQ (reference sequence). V trimming: 5 bases; J trimming: 5 bases; junction bases outside the gene matches: 9.

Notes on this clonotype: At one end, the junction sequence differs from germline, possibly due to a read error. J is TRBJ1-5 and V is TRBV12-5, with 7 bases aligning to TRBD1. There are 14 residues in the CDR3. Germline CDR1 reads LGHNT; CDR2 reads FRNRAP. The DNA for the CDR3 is TGTGCTAGTGGTTTCGAGTCGACAGGGAGAAATCCTATTTTT. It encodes CASGFESTGRNPIF.

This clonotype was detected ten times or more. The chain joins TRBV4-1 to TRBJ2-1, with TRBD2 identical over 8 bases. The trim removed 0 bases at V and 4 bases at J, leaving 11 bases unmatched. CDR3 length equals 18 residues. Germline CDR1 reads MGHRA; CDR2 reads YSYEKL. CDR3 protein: CASSQDSLAGPKYNEQFF. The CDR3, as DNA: TGCGCCAGCAGCCAAGATTCCTTAGCGGGGCCGAAGTACAATGAGCAGTTCTTC.